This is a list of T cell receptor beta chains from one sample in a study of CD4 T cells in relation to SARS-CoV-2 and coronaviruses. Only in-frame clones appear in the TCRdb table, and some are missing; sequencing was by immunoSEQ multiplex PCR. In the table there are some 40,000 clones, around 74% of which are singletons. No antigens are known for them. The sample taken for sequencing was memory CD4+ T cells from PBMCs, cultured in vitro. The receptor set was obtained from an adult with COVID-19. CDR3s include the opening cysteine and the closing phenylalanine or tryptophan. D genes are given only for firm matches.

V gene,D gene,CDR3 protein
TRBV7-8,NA,CASSLEGGARLETQYF
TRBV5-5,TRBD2,CASSGPQGGETQYF
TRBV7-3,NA,CASSLSGPSPLHF
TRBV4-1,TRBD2,CASSQVAGVDEQYF
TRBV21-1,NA,CASSKWDEMTLGEGNTEAFF
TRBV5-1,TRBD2,CASRAVAGGYNEQFF
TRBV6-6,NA,CASSYSDPANYGYTF
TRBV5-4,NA,CASSLSRGSYEQYF
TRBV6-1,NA,CASSEVGTSSETQYF
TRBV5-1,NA,CASSLETGPGANVLTF
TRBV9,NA,CASSGAPWGYNEQFF
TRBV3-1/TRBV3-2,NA,CASSADLTVGYTF
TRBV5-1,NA,CASSFARRGATNEKLFF
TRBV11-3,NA,CASSHGVNTEAFF
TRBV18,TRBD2,CASSPREGETQYF
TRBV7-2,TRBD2,CASSFFAGGETQYF
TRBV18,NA,CASSPPTGVGTGELFF
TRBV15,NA,CATSTRQGGYNEQFF
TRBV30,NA,CAFSGTTEAFF
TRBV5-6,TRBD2,CASSLPGLATSYNEQFF
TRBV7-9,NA,CASSLALGNTEAFF
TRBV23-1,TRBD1,CASSQSARQGDEQFF
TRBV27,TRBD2,CASSSRLAGREIGELFF
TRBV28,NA,CASSSLPGASYNEQFF
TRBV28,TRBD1,CASSIGGQGILETQYF
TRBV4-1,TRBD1,CASSHGQGTSYNSPLHF
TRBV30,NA,CAWSQGNSNQPQHF
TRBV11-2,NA,CASSLDFGQGAYEQYF
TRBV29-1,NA,CSAVPSPGNEQFF
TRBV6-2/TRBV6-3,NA,CASSAGWEHTDTQYF
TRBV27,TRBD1,CASRTGVNYGYTF
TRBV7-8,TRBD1,CASSNPYRGRSEAFF
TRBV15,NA,CATSLENALTGTQETQYF
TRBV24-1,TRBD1,CATSDSRTGGYEQYF
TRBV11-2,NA,CASSPTTGRTIGGNSPLHF
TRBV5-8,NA,CASSFRESGNTIYF
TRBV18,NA,CASSPGGQNTEAFF
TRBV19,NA,CASSIAGAGANVLTF
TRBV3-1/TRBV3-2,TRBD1,CASSYRGRADTQYF
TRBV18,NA,CASSPSAGPRTIGYTF
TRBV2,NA,CASRGVETQYF
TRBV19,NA,CASNTGDFYPGELFF
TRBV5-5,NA,CASSYRTGRNTGELFF
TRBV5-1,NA,CASSPTGTIYEQYF
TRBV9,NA,CASSTLRLNTGELFF
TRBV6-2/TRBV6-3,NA,CASSDIYTGEQFF
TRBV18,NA,CASSQEQGSYNEQFF
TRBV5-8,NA,CASKTGGLITGELFF
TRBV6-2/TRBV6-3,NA,CASSYSLGPGSLTEAFF
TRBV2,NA,CASSGLDGAKNIQYF
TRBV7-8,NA,CASSLVGGNTEAFF
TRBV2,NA,CASGKDLNQPQHF
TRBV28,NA,CASSLYDKETQYF
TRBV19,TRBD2,CASSTTGGRETQYF